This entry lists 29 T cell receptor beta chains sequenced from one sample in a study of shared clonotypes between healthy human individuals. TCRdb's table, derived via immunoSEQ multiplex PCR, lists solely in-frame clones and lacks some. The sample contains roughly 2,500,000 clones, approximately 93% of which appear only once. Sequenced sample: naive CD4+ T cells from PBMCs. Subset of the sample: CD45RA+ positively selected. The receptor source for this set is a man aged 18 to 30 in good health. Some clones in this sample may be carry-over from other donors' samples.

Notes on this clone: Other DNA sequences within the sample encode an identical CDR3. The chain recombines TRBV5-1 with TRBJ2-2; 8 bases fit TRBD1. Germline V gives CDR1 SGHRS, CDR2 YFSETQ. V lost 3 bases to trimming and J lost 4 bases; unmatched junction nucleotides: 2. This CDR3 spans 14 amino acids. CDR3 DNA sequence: TGCGCCAGCAGCTCAGGACAGGGCACCGGGGAGCTGTTTTTT. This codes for CASSSGQGTGELFF.

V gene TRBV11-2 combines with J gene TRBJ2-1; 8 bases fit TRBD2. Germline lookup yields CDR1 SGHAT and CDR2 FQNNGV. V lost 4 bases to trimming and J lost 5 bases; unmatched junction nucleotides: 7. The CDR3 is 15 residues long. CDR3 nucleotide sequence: TGTGCCAGCAGCTACAGCGGGAGTCGGGACAATGAGCAGTTCTTC. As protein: CASSYSGSRDNEQFF.

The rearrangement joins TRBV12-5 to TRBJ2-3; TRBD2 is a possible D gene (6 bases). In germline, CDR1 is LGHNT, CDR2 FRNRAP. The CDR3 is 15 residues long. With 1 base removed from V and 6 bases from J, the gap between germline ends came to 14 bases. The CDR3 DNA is TGTGCTAGTGGTTTGGGACTAGGCGAAGGGGATACGCAGTATTTT. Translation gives CASGLGLGEGDTQYF.

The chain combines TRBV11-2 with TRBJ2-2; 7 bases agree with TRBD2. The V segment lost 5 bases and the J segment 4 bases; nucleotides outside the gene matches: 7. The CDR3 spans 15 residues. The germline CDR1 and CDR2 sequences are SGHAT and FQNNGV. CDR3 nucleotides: TGTGCCAGCAGCACCGTGTGGGGGGGCACCGGGGAGCTGTTTTTT. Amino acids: CASSTVWGGTGELFF.

CDR3 amino acids: CASSPNYNEQFF. CDR3 nucleotides: TGTGCCAGCTCACCGAACTACAATGAGCAGTTCTTC. The rearrangement joins TRBV18 to TRBJ2-1; no definite D call. V lost 3 bases and J 3 bases, leaving 3 bases between the germline ends. Germline CDR1 and CDR2: KGHSH and LQKENI. This CDR3 is built from 12 residues.

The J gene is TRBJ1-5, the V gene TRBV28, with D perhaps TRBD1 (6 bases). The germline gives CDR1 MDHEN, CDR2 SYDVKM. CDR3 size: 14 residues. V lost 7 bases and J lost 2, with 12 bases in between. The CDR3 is CASNTPGGNQPQHF. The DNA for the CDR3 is TGTGCCAGCAATACCCCAGGGGGCAATCAGCCCCAGCATTTT.

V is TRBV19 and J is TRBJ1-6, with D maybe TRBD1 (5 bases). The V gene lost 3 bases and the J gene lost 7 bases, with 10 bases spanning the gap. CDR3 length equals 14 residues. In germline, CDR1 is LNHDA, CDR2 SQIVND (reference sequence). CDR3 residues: CASSIDSRNSPLHF. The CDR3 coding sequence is TGTGCCAGTAGTATCGACAGCAGGAATTCACCCCTCCACTTT.

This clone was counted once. The CDR3 here is CASSNHRDWTGELFF. The CDR3 nucleotides are TGTGCCAGCAGCAATCACAGGGATTGGACCGGGGAGCTGTTTTTT. The chain is built from TRBV7-9 and TRBJ2-2, with D possibly being TRBD1 (6 bases). V was pared by 5 bases and J by 5 bases, with 15 bases between. CDR1 and CDR2 (germline): SEHNR, FQNEAQ (reference sequence). The CDR3 spans 15 residues.

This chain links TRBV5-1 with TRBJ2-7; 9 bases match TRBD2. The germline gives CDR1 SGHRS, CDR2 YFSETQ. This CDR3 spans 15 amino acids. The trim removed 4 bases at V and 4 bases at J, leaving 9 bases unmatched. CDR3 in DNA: TGCGCCAGCAGCCACTCGACTAGCGGCGCATACGAGCAGTACTTC. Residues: CASSHSTSGAYEQYF.

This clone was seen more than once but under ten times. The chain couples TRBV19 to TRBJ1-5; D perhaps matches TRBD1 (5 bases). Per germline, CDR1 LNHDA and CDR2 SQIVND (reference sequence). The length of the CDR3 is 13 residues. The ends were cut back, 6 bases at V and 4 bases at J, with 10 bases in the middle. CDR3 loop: CASRFKGNQPQHF. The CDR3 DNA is TGTGCCAGTAGGTTCAAGGGGAATCAGCCCCAGCATTTT.

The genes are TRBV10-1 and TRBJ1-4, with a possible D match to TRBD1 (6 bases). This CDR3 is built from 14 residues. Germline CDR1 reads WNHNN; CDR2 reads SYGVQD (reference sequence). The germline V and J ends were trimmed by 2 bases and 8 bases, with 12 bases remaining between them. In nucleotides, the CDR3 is TGCGCCAGCAGTGAGACCGGGACACTAGAAAAACTGTTTTTT. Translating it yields CASSETGTLEKLFF.

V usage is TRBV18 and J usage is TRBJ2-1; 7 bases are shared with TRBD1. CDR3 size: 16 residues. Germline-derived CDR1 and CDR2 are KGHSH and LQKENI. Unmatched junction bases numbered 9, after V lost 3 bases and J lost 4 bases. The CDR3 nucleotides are TGTGCCAGCTCACCGGAACAGGGGACCCTGTACAATGAGCAGTTCTTC. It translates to CASSPEQGTLYNEQFF.

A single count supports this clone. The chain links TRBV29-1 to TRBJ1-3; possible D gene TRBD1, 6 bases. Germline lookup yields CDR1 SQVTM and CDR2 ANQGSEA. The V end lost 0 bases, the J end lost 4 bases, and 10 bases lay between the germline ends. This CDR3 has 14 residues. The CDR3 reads CSVEDQGLGNTIYF. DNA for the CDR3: TGCAGCGTTGAAGATCAGGGGCTGGGAAACACCATATATTTT. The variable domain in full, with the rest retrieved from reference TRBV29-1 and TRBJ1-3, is SAVISQKPSRDICQRGTSLTIQCQVDSQVTMMFWYRQQPGQSLTLIATANQGSEATYESGFVIDKFPISRPNLTFSTLTVSNMSPEDSSIYLCSVEDQGLGNTIYFGEGSWLTVV.

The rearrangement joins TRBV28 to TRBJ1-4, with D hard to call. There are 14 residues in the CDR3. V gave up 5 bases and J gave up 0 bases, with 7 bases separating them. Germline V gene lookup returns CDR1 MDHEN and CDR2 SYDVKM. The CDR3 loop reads CASSPVATNEKLFF. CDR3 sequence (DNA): TGTGCCAGCAGTCCCGTTGCAACTAATGAAAAACTGTTTTTT. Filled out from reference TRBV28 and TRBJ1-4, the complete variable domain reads DVKVTQSSRYLVKRTGEKVFLECVQDMDHENMFWYRQDPGLGLRLIYFSYDVKMKEKGDIPEGYSVSREKKERFSLILESASTNQTSMYLCASSPVATNEKLFFGSGTQLSVL.

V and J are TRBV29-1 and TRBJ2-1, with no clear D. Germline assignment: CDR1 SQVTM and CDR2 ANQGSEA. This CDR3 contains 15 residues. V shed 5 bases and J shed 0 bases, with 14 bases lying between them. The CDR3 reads CSVLGASSSYNEQFF. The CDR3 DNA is TGCAGCGTTCTTGGCGCGTCCAGCTCCTACAATGAGCAGTTCTTC.

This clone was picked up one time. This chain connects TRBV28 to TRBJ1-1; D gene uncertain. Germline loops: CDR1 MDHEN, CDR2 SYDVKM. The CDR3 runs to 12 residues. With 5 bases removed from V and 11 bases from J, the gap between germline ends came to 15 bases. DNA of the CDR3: TGTGCCAGCAGTCTGTCCCATACCAGGGCTTTCTTT. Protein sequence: CASSLSHTRAFF.

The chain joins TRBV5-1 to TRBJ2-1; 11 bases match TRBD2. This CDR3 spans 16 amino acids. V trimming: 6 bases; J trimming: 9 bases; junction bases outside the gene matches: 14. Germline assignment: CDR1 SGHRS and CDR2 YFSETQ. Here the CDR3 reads CASTGLAGTSGGEQFF. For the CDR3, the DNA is TGCGCCAGCACTGGACTAGCGGGCACAAGCGGAGGTGAGCAGTTCTTC.

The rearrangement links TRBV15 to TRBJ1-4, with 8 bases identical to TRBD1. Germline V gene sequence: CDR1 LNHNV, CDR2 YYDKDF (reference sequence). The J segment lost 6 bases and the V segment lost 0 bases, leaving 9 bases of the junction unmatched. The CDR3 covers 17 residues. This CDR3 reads CATSRDRPGTGDEKLFF. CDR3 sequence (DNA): TGTGCCACCAGCAGAGATAGGCCCGGGACAGGCGATGAAAAACTGTTTTTT.

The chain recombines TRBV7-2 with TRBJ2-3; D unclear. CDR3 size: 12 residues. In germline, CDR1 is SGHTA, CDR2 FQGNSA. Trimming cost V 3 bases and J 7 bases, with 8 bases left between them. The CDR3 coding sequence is TGTGCCAGCAGCTTTAGACTGTATACGCAGTATTTT. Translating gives CASSFRLYTQYF.

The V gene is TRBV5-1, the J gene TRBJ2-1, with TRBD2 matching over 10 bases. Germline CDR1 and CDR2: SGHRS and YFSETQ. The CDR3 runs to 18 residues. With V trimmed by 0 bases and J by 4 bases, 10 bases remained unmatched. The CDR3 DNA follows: TGCGCCAGCAGCTTGGCCTCTCTAGCGGGAGTTTCATACAATGAGCAGTTCTTC. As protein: CASSLASLAGVSYNEQFF.

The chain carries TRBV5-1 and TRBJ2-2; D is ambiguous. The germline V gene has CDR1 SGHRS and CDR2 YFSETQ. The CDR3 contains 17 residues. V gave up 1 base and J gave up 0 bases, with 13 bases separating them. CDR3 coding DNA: TGCGCCAGCAGCTTGTTTTCAGGCCAGTCGAACACCGGGGAGCTGTTTTTT. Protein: CASSLFSGQSNTGELFF.

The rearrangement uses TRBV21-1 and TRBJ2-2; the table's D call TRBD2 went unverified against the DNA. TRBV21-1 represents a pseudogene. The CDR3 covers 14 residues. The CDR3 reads CASSLRVDTGELFF. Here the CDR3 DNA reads TGTGCCAGCAGCCTCCGCGTGGACACCGGGGAGCTGTTTTTT.

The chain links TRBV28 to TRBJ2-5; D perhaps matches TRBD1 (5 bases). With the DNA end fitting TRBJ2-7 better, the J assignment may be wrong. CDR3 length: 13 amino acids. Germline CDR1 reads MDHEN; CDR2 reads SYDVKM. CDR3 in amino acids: CASSSPGNYEQYF. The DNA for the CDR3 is TGTGCCAGCAGTTCCCCAGGGAACTACGAGCAGTACTTC.

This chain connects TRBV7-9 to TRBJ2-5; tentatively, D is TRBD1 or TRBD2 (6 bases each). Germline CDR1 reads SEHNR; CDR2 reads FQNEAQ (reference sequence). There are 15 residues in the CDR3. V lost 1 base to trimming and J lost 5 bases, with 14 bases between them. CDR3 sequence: CASSLVVGGGETQYF. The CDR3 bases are TGTGCCAGCAGCTTAGTAGTCGGGGGCGGGGAGACCCAGTACTTC. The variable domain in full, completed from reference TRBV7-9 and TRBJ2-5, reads DTGVSQNPRHKITKRGQNVTFRCDPISEHNRLYWYRQTLGQGPEFLTYFQNEAQLEKSRLLSDRFSAERPKGSFSTLEIQRTEQGDSAMYLCASSLVVGGGETQYFGPGTRLLVL.

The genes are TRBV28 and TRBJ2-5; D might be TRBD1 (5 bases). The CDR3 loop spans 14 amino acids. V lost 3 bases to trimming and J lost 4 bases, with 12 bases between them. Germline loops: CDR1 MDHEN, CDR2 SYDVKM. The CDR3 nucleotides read TGTGCCAGCAGTTTTCCAGGGTCCACAGAGACCCAGTACTTC. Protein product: CASSFPGSTETQYF.

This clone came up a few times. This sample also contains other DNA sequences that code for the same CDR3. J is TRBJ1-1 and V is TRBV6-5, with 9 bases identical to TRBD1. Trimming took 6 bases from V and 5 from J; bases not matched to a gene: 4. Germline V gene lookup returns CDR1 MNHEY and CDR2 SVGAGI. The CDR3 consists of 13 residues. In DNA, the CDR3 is TGTGCCAGCAGCCGAGGACAGGGGACTGAAGCTTTCTTT. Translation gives CASSRGQGTEAFF.

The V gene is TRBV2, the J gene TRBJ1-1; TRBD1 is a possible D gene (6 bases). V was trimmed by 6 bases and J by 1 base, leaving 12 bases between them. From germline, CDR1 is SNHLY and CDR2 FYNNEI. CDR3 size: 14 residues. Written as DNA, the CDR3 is TGTGCCAGCAGAAAGGGGGGGGCGAACACTGAAGCTTTCTTT. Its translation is CASRKGGANTEAFF.

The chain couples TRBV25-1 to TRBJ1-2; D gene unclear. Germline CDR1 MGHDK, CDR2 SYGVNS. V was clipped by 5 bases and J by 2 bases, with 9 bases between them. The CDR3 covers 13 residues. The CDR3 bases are TGTGCCAGCAGTAGGGAGGGAAACTATGGCTACACCTTC. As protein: CASSREGNYGYTF.

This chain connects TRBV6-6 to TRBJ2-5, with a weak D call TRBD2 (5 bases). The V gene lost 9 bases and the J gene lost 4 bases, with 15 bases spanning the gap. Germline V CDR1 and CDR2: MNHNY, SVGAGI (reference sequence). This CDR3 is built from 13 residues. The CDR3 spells CASIPAAGETQYF. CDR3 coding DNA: TGTGCCAGTATACCCGCGGCGGGAGAGACCCAGTACTTC.